Following are 6 T cell receptor beta chains from one sample sequenced in a study of CD8+ T cells in alopecia areata. Following extraction, RNA underwent reverse transcription to cDNA, which served as the sequencing template. The repertoire was sequenced with immunoSEQ multiplex PCR; TCRdb's copy has only in-frame clones and lacks some. The sample includes 100,000 to 150,000 clones, around 50% seen only once; the top ten take under 12%. The material sequenced was NKG2D-low CD8+ T cells sorted from blood. The receptors come from a human donor with alopecia areata.

This clone was seen a handful of times. The chain combines TRBV29-1 with TRBJ2-1; D perhaps matches TRBD2 (6 bases). Germline loops: CDR1 SQVTM, CDR2 ANQGSEA. Trimming cost V 4 bases and J 4 bases, with 8 bases left between them. CDR3 length: 12 residues. The CDR3 coding sequence is TGCAGCGTTGGCGGGGCTTACAATGAGCAGTTCTTC. It yields the protein CSVGGAYNEQFF.

The sample holds one count of this clone. The chain joins TRBV29-1 to TRBJ2-3; D not certain. V lost 5 bases and J 11 bases, leaving 11 bases between the germline ends. Germline V gene lookup returns CDR1 SQVTM and CDR2 ANQGSEA. The CDR3 is made up of 10 amino acids. CDR3 loop: CSVPALGQYF. DNA for the CDR3: TGCAGCGTTCCAGCACTGGGGCAGTATTTT.

The chain links TRBV29-1 to TRBJ2-5; 11 positions match TRBD2. The junction had 5 bases not matched to a gene; V was cut back by 3 bases and J by 2 bases. The CDR3 is made up of 15 amino acids. The germline CDR1 and CDR2 sequences are SQVTM and ANQGSEA. The CDR3 nucleotides read TGCAGCGTTGACGGGGGACTAGCGGAACAAGAGACCCAGTACTTC. Its protein is CSVDGGLAEQETQYF. The whole variable domain, filled in from reference TRBV29-1 and TRBJ2-5, reads SAVISQKPSRDICQRGTSLTIQCQVDSQVTMMFWYRQQPGQSLTLIATANQGSEATYESGFVIDKFPISRPNLTFSTLTVSNMSPEDSSIYLCSVDGGLAEQETQYFGPGTRLLVL.

Only a few counts were recorded for this clone. The CDR3 nucleotides read TGCAGCGTTGGGGGGCTGAGGGACAATGAGCAGTTCTTC. It codes for CSVGGLRDNEQFF. The chain employs TRBV29-1 and TRBJ2-1, with D maybe TRBD1 (6 bases). This CDR3 spans 13 amino acids. V was trimmed by 4 bases and J by 5 bases, leaving 12 bases between them. Looked up from germline, CDR1 is SQVTM and CDR2 is ANQGSEA.

The CDR3: CASSLVRGENEQFF. The CDR3 DNA is TGTGCCAGCAGCTTAGTCAGGGGAGAAAATGAGCAGTTCTTC. The V gene is TRBV7-9, the J gene TRBJ2-1; a possible D gene is TRBD1 (6 bases). This CDR3 is 14 amino acids long. CDR1 and CDR2 from the germline V gene are SEHNR and FQNEAQ (reference sequence). V was trimmed by 1 base and J by 7 bases, leaving 11 bases between them.

To note about this clone: In the same sample, other DNA sequences code for this CDR3. The rearrangement links TRBV30 to TRBJ2-7; no clear D. The CDR3 length is 13 residues. V gave up 0 bases and J gave up 2 bases, with 8 bases separating them. CDR1 and CDR2 (germline): GTSNPN, SVGIG (reference sequence). The CDR3 sequence is CAWSVGQAYEQYF. DNA for the CDR3: TGTGCCTGGAGTGTAGGGCAGGCCTACGAGCAGTACTTC.